This T cell receptor (beta chain) was identified in a study of OX40 agonist ivuxolimab in advanced cancers. Background on the study: Ivuxolimab doses were 0.01, 0.1, 0.3, 1.5, 3 or 10 mg/kg every 2 weeks. Among those enrolled, mean age was approximately 62 years (range roughly 20 to 80) and roughly 84% were male.

With regard to this clone: What it binds is not known.

With V trimmed by 3 bases and J by 6 bases, 5 bases remained unmatched. This CDR3 spans 14 amino acids. Germline-derived CDR1 and CDR2 are MNHEY and SMNVEV (reference sequence). This table comes from immunoSEQ multiplex PCR, and its TCRdb copy is limited to in-frame clones, with some not included. This table has approximately 35,000 clones, roughly 77% appearing once. Study-wide points: Blood T cells, both CD4+ and CD8+, expanded clonally by week 6 at 0.1 to 3.0 mg/kg. Also present in some nonresponders was a low level of normalized T-cell clonal expansion.

The clonotype originates from an adult with an advanced solid tumor such as melanoma, head and neck, liver or kidney cancer. The sample in question was CD4+ or CD8+ T cells sorted from blood, obtained in a trial of the OX40 agonist ivuxolimab. This sequence joins TRBV27 and TRBJ1-1; 9 nucleotides match TRBD1. The CDR3 reads CASSFRTGVSEAFF. CDR3 nucleotide sequence: TGTGCCAGCAGTTTCCGGACAGGGGTATCTGAAGCTTTCTTT.